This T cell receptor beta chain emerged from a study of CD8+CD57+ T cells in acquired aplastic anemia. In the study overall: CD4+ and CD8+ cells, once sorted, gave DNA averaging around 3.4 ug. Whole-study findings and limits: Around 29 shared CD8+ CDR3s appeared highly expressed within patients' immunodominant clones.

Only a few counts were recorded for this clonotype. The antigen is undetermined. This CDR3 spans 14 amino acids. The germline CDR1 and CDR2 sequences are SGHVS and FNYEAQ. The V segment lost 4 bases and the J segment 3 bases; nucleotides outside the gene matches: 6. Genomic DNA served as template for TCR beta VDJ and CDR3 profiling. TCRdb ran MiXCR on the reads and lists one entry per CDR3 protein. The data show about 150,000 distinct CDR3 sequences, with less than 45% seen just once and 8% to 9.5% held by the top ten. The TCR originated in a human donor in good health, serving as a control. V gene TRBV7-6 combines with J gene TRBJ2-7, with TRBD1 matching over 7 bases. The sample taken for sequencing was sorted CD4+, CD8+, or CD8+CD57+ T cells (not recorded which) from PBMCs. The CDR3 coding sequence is TGTGCCAGCAGCTCGGGGACAGTCAGCTACGAGCAGTACTTC. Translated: CASSSGTVSYEQYF. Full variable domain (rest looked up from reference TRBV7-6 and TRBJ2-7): GAGVSQSPRYKVTKRGQDVALRCDPISGHVSLYWYRQALGQGPEFLTYFNYEAQQDKSGLPNDRFSAERPEGSISTLTIQRTEQRDSAMYRCASSSGTVSYEQYFGPGTRLTVT.